What follows are 23 T cell receptor beta chains derived from one specimen sequenced in a study of T cells after yellow fever vaccination. Each CDR3 protein is one row after TCRdb ran MiXCR on the 5' RACE reads. Of fewer than 350,000 distinct CDR3 sequences in the sample, around 4% were seen once. This specimen was PBMCs, taken on the day of the yellow fever booster vaccination. The source of these receptors is a man aged 18 to 29 who received the YFV17D yellow fever vaccine.

In its sample, this clonotype was seen a few times. The V and J genes are TRBV9 and TRBJ2-5, with 7 bases lining up with TRBD2. The CDR3 is made up of 14 amino acids. Germline assignment: CDR1 SGDLS and CDR2 YYNGEE. V was clipped by 2 bases and J by 2 bases; unmatched bases: 3. CDR3 in DNA: TGTGCCAGCAGCGTCAGCGGGGTACAAGAGACCCAGTACTTC. It encodes CASSVSGVQETQYF. Drawing the rest from reference TRBV9 and TRBJ2-5, the complete variable domain is DSGVTQTPKHLITATGQRVTLRCSPRSGDLSVYWYQQSLDQGLQFLIQYYNGEERAKGNILERFSAQQFPDLHSELNLSSLELGDSALYFCASSVSGVQETQYFGPGTRLLVL.

This clonotype has a count of ten or more. This chain links TRBV4-2 with TRBJ1-2; no reliable D call. The CDR3 is 14 amino acids. V was trimmed by 4 bases and J by 4 bases, leaving 13 bases between them. Germline values: CDR1 LGHNA, CDR2 YNFKEQ. CDR3: CASSLDREAYGYTF. In nucleotides, the CDR3 is TGTGCCAGCAGCCTGGACCGGGAGGCCTATGGCTACACCTTC.

This clonotype was found many times. A read error may account for a junction end that differs from germline. The chain is built from TRBV7-7 and TRBJ2-2; D ambiguous. Per germline, CDR1 SSHAT and CDR2 FNYEAQ (reference sequence). The length of the CDR3 is 14 residues. In DNA form, the CDR3 reads TGTGCTAGCAGTTTCTCCAGATACACCGGGGAGCTGTTTTTT. It yields the protein CASSFSRYTGELFF.

Only a few counts were recorded for this clonotype. The chain has TRBV12-3 or TRBV12-4 and TRBJ1-6; D perhaps matches TRBD1 (5 bases). The CDR3 is 14 amino acids. V was trimmed by 6 bases and J by 1 base, leaving 7 bases between them. The CDR3 loop reads CASRQGSYNSPLHF. The CDR3 DNA follows: TGTGCCAGCAGGCAGGGTTCCTATAATTCACCCCTCCACTTT.

This clonotype appeared many times. The chain has TRBV20-1 and TRBJ2-5; D tentatively reads TRBD1 or TRBD2 (5 bases each). V lost 2 bases and J lost 3, with 10 bases in between. This CDR3 spans 13 amino acids. CDR1 DFQATT and CDR2 SNEGSKA come from the germline V gene (reference sequence). The CDR3 spells CSARKLGEETQYF. CDR3 DNA: TGCAGTGCTAGAAAACTAGGGGAAGAGACCCAGTACTTC.

This clonotype was observed at least ten times. This chain links TRBV7-6 with TRBJ2-7; 9 nucleotides align to TRBD1. The germline CDR1 and CDR2 sequences are SGHVS and FNYEAQ. The CDR3 length is 15 residues. The trim removed 5 bases at V and 1 base at J, leaving 6 bases unmatched. CDR3 protein: CASSLGQGQSYEQYF. The CDR3 DNA reads TGTGCCAGCAGCCTGGGACAGGGACAATCCTACGAGCAGTACTTC.

This clonotype showed up just a few times. The chain combines TRBV5-1 with TRBJ1-4; TRBD1 aligns across 7 bases. Germline assignment: CDR1 SGHRS and CDR2 YFSETQ. The CDR3 runs to 14 residues. After removal of 4 bases from V and 7 bases from J, the junction contained 7 bases not matched to a gene. CDR3 DNA: TGCGCCAGCAGCCGCGATGGACAGGCTGAAAAACTGTTTTTT. Protein: CASSRDGQAEKLFF.

This clonotype was detected ten times or more. The rearrangement links TRBV6-2 or TRBV6-3 to TRBJ2-1; 10 nucleotides align to TRBD1. Germline CDR1 reads MNHEY; CDR2 reads SVGEGT. This CDR3 comprises 14 residues. The trim removed 5 bases at V and 14 bases at J, leaving 12 bases unmatched. CDR3 protein: CASSTSPDRGREFF. The CDR3 region has the DNA TGTGCCAGCAGTACAAGCCCGGACAGGGGGAGGGAGTTCTTC.

This clonotype was counted only a few times. The CDR3 reads CASSLTLGAPPDTQYF. CDR3 nucleotide sequence: TGTGCCAGCAGCTTAACGTTAGGGGCGCCCCCAGATACGCAGTATTTT. The chain carries TRBV7-2 and TRBJ2-3; the D gene is possibly TRBD1 (5 bases). Germline V gives CDR1 SGHTA, CDR2 FQGNSA. This CDR3 comprises 16 residues. V was cut by 2 bases and J by 4 bases, with 16 bases left in between.

The count of this clonotype is one. J is TRBJ2-5 and V is TRBV6-2 or TRBV6-3; either TRBD1 or TRBD2 may fit D (8 bases each). Germline V gene data show CDR1 as MNHEY and CDR2 as SVGEGT. Trimming removed 7 bases at V and 7 bases at J, with 22 bases between. The CDR3 length is 15 residues. For the CDR3, the DNA is TGTGCCAGCACGGGAGGGACAGGTCTACAGCGGACCCAGTACTTC. Its translation is CASTGGTGLQRTQYF.

The table lists this clonotype with a few counts. The rearrangement uses TRBV5-6 and TRBJ2-7; weak D call: TRBD1 (6 bases). CDR3 length: 12 residues. Germline lookup yields CDR1 SGHDT and CDR2 YYEEEE. V was trimmed by 4 bases and J by 3 bases, leaving 8 bases between them. Here the CDR3 reads CASSGQSYEQYV. For the CDR3, the DNA is TGTGCCAGCAGCGGACAGAGCTACGAGCAGTACGTC.

This clonotype was recorded a few times. Here the CDR3 DNA reads TGTGCCATCAGTTTTACACACTCCTACGAGCAGTACTTC. This sequence encodes CAISFTHSYEQYF. This chain joins TRBV10-3 and TRBJ2-7; D is unclear. Germline-derived CDR1 and CDR2 are ENHRY and SYGVKD. This CDR3 is built from 13 residues. V was cut by 5 bases and J by 0 bases, with 8 bases left in between.

This clonotype was seen repeatedly, ten times or more. The CDR3 spells CASSQEGAGQGVPYEQYF. The DNA of the CDR3 is TGTGCCAGCAGCCAAGAAGGTGCCGGACAGGGGGTACCCTACGAGCAGTACTTC. The V call is TRBV4-2, the J call TRBJ2-7; 10 positions agree with TRBD1. Germline V lookup: CDR1 LGHNA, CDR2 YNFKEQ. The CDR3 sequence is 18 residues long. V gave up 0 bases and J gave up 2 bases; unmatched junction bases: 10.

This clonotype showed up many times. The chain carries TRBV7-8 and TRBJ2-7; 10 bases map to TRBD1. The V and J ends lost 5 bases and 5 bases, in that order; junction bases with no gene match: 6. Germline lookup yields CDR1 SGHVS and CDR2 FQNEAQ. There are 14 residues in the CDR3. CDR3 amino acids: CASSPRQGANEQYV. The CDR3 DNA sequence: TGTGCCAGCAGCCCCCGACAGGGGGCAAACGAGCAGTACGTC.

This clonotype was seen ten or more times. The chain is built from TRBV7-7 and TRBJ2-3, with D tentatively TRBD2 (5 bases). Trimming left V 5 bases short and J 2 bases short, with 8 bases between. The germline V gene has CDR1 SSHAT and CDR2 FNYEAQ (reference sequence). The CDR3 loop spans 13 amino acids. The CDR3 region is CASSQDSTDTQYF. In nucleotides, the CDR3 is TGTGCCAGCAGCCAGGACTCCACAGATACGCAGTATTTT.

This clonotype was counted ten times or more. This sequence joins TRBV7-9 and TRBJ1-6; 8 bases line up with TRBD1. Germline V gene sequence: CDR1 SEHNR, CDR2 FQNEAQ (reference sequence). The J segment lost 9 bases and the V segment lost 3 bases, leaving 13 bases of the junction unmatched. CDR3 length: 17 amino acids. CDR3 DNA sequence: TGTGCCAGCAGCTTGGCCTCCGGGACAGGCTTTAGTTCACCCCTCCACTTT. Residues: CASSLASGTGFSSPLHF.

V usage is TRBV6-5 and J usage is TRBJ2-1, with TRBD1 as a possible D gene (5 bases). The CDR3 contains 10 residues. From germline, CDR1 is MNHEY and CDR2 SVGAGI. Trimming took off 10 bases at V and 9 bases at J, with 10 bases between the two ends. CDR3: CAIGVGEQFF. CDR3 DNA sequence: TGTGCCATAGGGGTCGGTGAGCAGTTCTTC.

This clonotype was picked up many times. The chain joins TRBV7-6 to TRBJ2-2; D is possibly TRBD2 (5 bases). This CDR3 is 16 amino acids long. Deletions cut 5 bases from V and 0 bases from J, with 13 bases between. Looked up from germline, CDR1 is SGHVS and CDR2 is FNYEAQ. The DNA for the CDR3 is TGTGCCAGCAGCGACGCGGGCGGATCGAACACCGGGGAGCTGTTTTTT. This sequence encodes CASSDAGGSNTGELFF.

The sample holds a few counts of this clonotype. The chain recombines TRBV3-1 with TRBJ1-4; D ambiguous. This CDR3 spans 13 amino acids. Per the germline V gene, CDR1 is LGHDT and CDR2 is YNNKEL (reference sequence). With 4 bases removed from V and 0 bases from J, the gap between germline ends came to 3 bases. CDR3 bases: TGTGCCAGCAGCCTAACAACTAATGAAAAACTGTTTTTT. This gives the protein CASSLTTNEKLFF. Supplemented by reference TRBV3-1 and TRBJ1-4, the full variable domain reads DTAVSQTPKYLVTQMGNDKSIKCEQNLGHDTMYWYKQDSKKFLKIMFSYNNKELIINETVPNRFSPKSPDKAHLNLHINSLELGDSAVYFCASSLTTNEKLFFGSGTQLSVL.

This clonotype was picked up a small number of times. The chain is built from TRBV10-3 and TRBJ1-1, with D maybe TRBD1 (6 bases). The CDR3 totals 14 residues. The germline V and J ends were trimmed by 9 bases and 4 bases, with 18 bases remaining between them. The germline V gene encodes CDR1 ENHRY and CDR2 SYGVKD. The CDR3 loop is CAIFRGPQGTEAFF. The CDR3 bases are TGTGCCATTTTCCGGGGCCCACAGGGCACTGAAGCTTTCTTT.

The gene calls are TRBV3-1 and TRBJ1-4; D not certain. The V end lost 3 bases, the J end lost 8 bases, and 10 bases lay between the germline ends. CDR3 length: 13 residues. Looked up from germline, CDR1 is LGHDT and CDR2 is YNNKEL (reference sequence). The CDR3 reads CASSHRDGEKLFF. The CDR3 region has the DNA TGTGCCAGCAGCCATCGTGACGGGGAAAAACTGTTTTTT.

This clonotype has a count of ten or more. The chain combines TRBV20-1 with TRBJ2-5; 7 bases agree with TRBD2. V shed 1 base, J shed 4 bases, and the junction held 6 bases outside the gene matches. The CDR3 consists of 14 residues. CDR1 and CDR2 (germline): DFQATT, SNEGSKA (reference sequence). This chain's CDR3 is CSARVGRVTETQYF. CDR3 in DNA: TGCAGTGCTAGAGTTGGGAGGGTCACAGAGACCCAGTACTTC.

This clonotype was counted ten times or more. The chain couples TRBV5-1 to TRBJ2-3; TRBD1 agrees at 7 bases. The CDR3 extends over 15 amino acids. Germline V gene lookup returns CDR1 SGHRS and CDR2 YFSETQ. V was clipped by 5 bases and J by 2 bases; unmatched bases: 8. The CDR3 reads CASREPGQYTDTQYF. The CDR3 DNA reads TGCGCCAGCAGGGAACCGGGACAGTACACAGATACGCAGTATTTT.